This entry lists 19 T cell receptor beta chains sequenced from one sample in a study of blood T cell repertoires in COVID-19. Sequenced by immunoSEQ multiplex PCR; TCRdb stores in-frame clones only, minus some. There are about 250,000 clones in the sample; 75% to 85% occur only once, and about 5.1% lies in the top ten. Sequencing input: peripheral blood. Every receptor here comes from a man over 45 with COVID-19, enrolled during active disease.

This clone was seen just once. For the CDR3, the DNA is TGTGCCAGCAGTTACCGGACAGCAAATTCACCCCTCCACTTT. It codes for CASSYRTANSPLHF. V and J are TRBV6-5 and TRBJ1-6; D may be TRBD1 (6 bases). The V and J ends lost 2 bases and 7 bases respectively, with 9 bases between them. CDR3 size: 14 residues. The germline gives CDR1 MNHEY, CDR2 SVGAGI.

This clone has just one count. The rearrangement links TRBV7-9 to TRBJ2-5; maybe TRBD1 (5 bases). The CDR3 has 15 residues. CDR1 is SEHNR, CDR2 FQNEAQ, per germline (reference sequence). Trimming cost V 0 bases and J 2 bases, with 10 bases left between them. The CDR3 loop is CASSLAFGHQETQYF. The CDR3 region has the DNA TGTGCCAGCAGCTTAGCGTTCGGACATCAAGAGACCCAGTACTTC. Using reference TRBV7-9 and TRBJ2-5 for the parts outside the CDR3, the full variable domain is DTGVSQNPRHKITKRGQNVTFRCDPISEHNRLYWYRQTLGQGPEFLTYFQNEAQLEKSRLLSDRFSAERPKGSFSTLEIQRTEQGDSAMYLCASSLAFGHQETQYFGPGTRLLVL.

V is TRBV27 and J is TRBJ2-2; D is undetermined. The CDR3 contains 13 residues. Per germline, CDR1 MNHEY and CDR2 SMNVEV (reference sequence). V gave up 5 bases and J gave up 1 base, with 5 bases separating them. Here the CDR3 DNA reads TGTGCCAGCAGTGGGCAGAACACCGGGGAGCTGTTTTTT. Amino acid sequence: CASSGQNTGELFF.

The chain carries TRBV6-5 and TRBJ2-3; a weak D match, TRBD1 (5 bases). V lost 8 bases, J lost 4 bases, and 19 bases lay in between. The V gene's germline CDR1 is MNHEY and CDR2 SVGAGI. The CDR3 is 15 amino acids. The CDR3 sequence is CASSNRTLTPDTQYF. In nucleotides, the CDR3 is TGTGCCAGCTCAAATAGGACACTCACGCCAGATACGCAGTATTTT.

This chain joins TRBV9 and TRBJ2-1; D is unclear. V dropped 0 bases and J dropped 7 bases, with 14 bases sitting between them. The CDR3 covers 15 residues. Germline V lookup: CDR1 SGDLS, CDR2 YYNGEE. CDR3 amino acids: CASSVGSSYGNEQFF. CDR3 DNA: TGTGCCAGCAGCGTAGGGTCTAGTTATGGGAATGAGCAGTTCTTC.

V gene TRBV4-1 combines with J gene TRBJ2-2; 9 bases line up with TRBD2. CDR1 MGHRA and CDR2 YSYEKL come from the germline V gene. The CDR3 runs to 18 residues. Trimming took 1 base from V and 0 from J; bases not matched to a gene: 6. CDR3 nucleotides: TGCGCCAGCAGCCAAGGTTTGCGACTAGCGGCGAACACCGGGGAGCTGTTTTTT. Translation gives CASSQGLRLAANTGELFF.

This chain links TRBV7-2 with TRBJ2-5; maybe TRBD1 (5 bases). CDR3 size: 17 residues. Germline V gives CDR1 SGHTA, CDR2 FQGNSA. Trimming took off 1 base at V and 1 base at J, with 16 bases between the two ends. The CDR3 here is CASSLGWERGPQETQYF. CDR3 DNA: TGTGCCAGCAGCTTAGGGTGGGAAAGGGGCCCCCAAGAGACCCAGTACTTC.

The chain employs TRBV18 and TRBJ1-2; 9 positions match TRBD1. The CDR3 has 14 amino acids. Germline V gene sequence: CDR1 KGHSH, CDR2 LQKENI. Germline trimming cut 6 bases from V and 8 bases from J; bases unmatched to any gene: 10. The CDR3 loop reads CASSPGQGYGGYTF. The CDR3 bases are TGTGCCAGCTCGCCGGGACAGGGTTATGGAGGCTACACCTTC. The whole variable domain, remainder taken from reference TRBV18 and TRBJ1-2, is NAGVMQNPRHLVRRRGQEARLRCSPMKGHSHVYWYRQLPEEGLKFMVYLQKENIIDESGMPKERFSAEFPKEGPSILRIQQVVRGDSAAYFCASSPGQGYGGYTFGSGTRLTVV.

The V and J genes are TRBV20-1 and TRBJ1-3; D remains unclear. This CDR3 region has 11 residues. The germline V and J ends were trimmed by 5 bases and 3 bases, with 5 bases remaining between them. The germline CDR1 and CDR2 sequences are DFQATT and SNEGSKA (reference sequence). The CDR3 spells CSAYIGNTIYF. CDR3 nucleotides: TGCAGTGCTTATATTGGAAACACCATATATTTT.

The rearrangement links TRBV5-4 to TRBJ1-1; the D gene is possibly TRBD1 (5 bases). The germline gives CDR1 SGHNT, CDR2 YYREEE (reference sequence). This CDR3 spans 12 amino acids. The ends were cut back, 1 base at V and 4 bases at J, with 5 bases in the middle. CDR3 DNA: TGTGCCAGCAGCTTGAGGGGCACTGAAGCTTTCTTT. Translating it yields CASSLRGTEAFF.

This sequence joins TRBV6-5 and TRBJ2-1; tentatively, D is TRBD2 (6 bases). CDR1 is MNHEY, CDR2 SVGAGI, per germline. V was shortened by 4 bases and J by 4 bases, with 17 bases between the two germline ends. This CDR3 contains 16 residues. The CDR3 region has the DNA TGTGCCAGCAGTTGGTCCGGCGGGGAGCCTTACAATGAGCAGTTCTTC. The encoded protein is CASSWSGGEPYNEQFF.

The chain has TRBV30 and TRBJ2-3; no clear D. Germline CDR1 reads GTSNPN; CDR2 reads SVGIG (reference sequence). This CDR3 region has 15 residues. The ends were cut back, 3 bases at V and 2 bases at J, with 15 bases in the middle. As DNA, the CDR3 is TGTGCCTGGAGGGCTCGATTGAGGATCACAGATACGCAGTATTTT. Encoded protein: CAWRARLRITDTQYF.

The chain links TRBV5-1 to TRBJ2-2; 12 bases are a match to TRBD2. The CDR3 is 15 amino acids. V lost 3 bases and J lost 6; bases outside the gene matches: 3. Germline values: CDR1 SGHRS, CDR2 YFSETQ. The CDR3 is CASSSGLAGSGELFF. The CDR3 DNA is TGCGCCAGCAGCTCGGGACTAGCGGGTTCCGGGGAGCTGTTTTTT.

The chain couples TRBV5-1 to TRBJ2-7, with 10 bases fitting TRBD1. With V trimmed by 0 bases and J by 6 bases, 6 bases remained unmatched. Germline CDR1 reads SGHRS; CDR2 reads YFSETQ. This CDR3 comprises 15 residues. The CDR3 here is CASSLALGQGFEQYF. CDR3 nucleotides: TGCGCCAGCAGCTTGGCCCTGGGACAGGGGTTCGAGCAGTACTTC.

This clone was seen once. The V gene is TRBV19, the J gene TRBJ1-1; the D gene is possibly TRBD1 (6 bases). V shed 3 bases and J shed 6 bases, with 11 bases lying between them. CDR3 length: 13 residues. The germline gives CDR1 LNHDA, CDR2 SQIVND (reference sequence). CDR3 in amino acids: CASSIGGRPEAFF. The CDR3 DNA sequence: TGTGCCAGTAGTATCGGGGGGCGCCCTGAAGCTTTCTTT.

V is TRBV28 and J is TRBJ2-3; D possibly corresponds to TRBD2 (5 bases). Germline V lookup: CDR1 MDHEN, CDR2 SYDVKM. V was pared by 4 bases and J by 5 bases, with 25 bases between. CDR3 size: 18 residues. In DNA, the CDR3 is TGTGCCAGCAGTTCACCCCCCCGGACTCAACGGCGCATAGATACGCAGTATTTT. This encodes CASSSPPRTQRRIDTQYF.

This clone appeared once. This chain uses TRBV5-1 with TRBJ1-2, with D perhaps matching TRBD1 (5 bases). Germline V gives CDR1 SGHRS, CDR2 YFSETQ. The CDR3 has 12 amino acids. Trimming stripped 0 bases from V and 7 bases from J, with 7 bases between. The chain's CDR3 is CASSLDRSGYTF. The CDR3 DNA reads as TGCGCCAGCAGCTTGGACAGGTCTGGCTACACCTTC.

V usage is TRBV27 and J usage is TRBJ2-7; D perhaps matches TRBD2 (6 bases). V was pared by 5 bases and J by 4 bases, with 12 bases between. The CDR3 sequence is 13 residues long. The germline CDR1 and CDR2 sequences are MNHEY and SMNVEV (reference sequence). CDR3 in amino acids: CASSPLAPYEQYF. The CDR3 DNA follows: TGTGCCAGCAGTCCACTAGCTCCATACGAGCAGTACTTC.

This sequence joins TRBV6-5 and TRBJ1-3; D ambiguous. The V gene lost 11 bases and the J gene lost 1 base, with 12 bases spanning the gap. Germline V gives CDR1 MNHEY, CDR2 SVGAGI. This CDR3 region has 13 residues. As DNA, the CDR3 is TGTGCCGGAATGTGGGCTTCTGGAAACACCATATATTTT. Translating gives CAGMWASGNTIYF.